The 5 T cell receptor beta chains reported below all come from one sample, sequenced in a study of blood T cell repertoires in COVID-19. Profiling relied on immunoSEQ multiplex PCR, and the TCRdb table lists in-frame clones only, not all of them. This table has around 29,000 clones, 68% appearing once. Material: peripheral blood. All receptors come from a human donor in a cohort sampled during active COVID-19.

This CDR3 reads CASSQGQGPYNEQFF. As DNA, the CDR3 is TGTGCCAGCAGTCAGGGTCAGGGGCCCTACAATGAGCAGTTCTTC. V is TRBV6-2 or TRBV6-3 and J is TRBJ2-1, with TRBD1 as a possible D gene (6 bases). Germline V lookup: CDR1 MNHEY, CDR2 SVGEGT. Trimming took 5 bases from V and 2 from J, leaving 13 bases between them. The CDR3 spans 15 residues.

V usage is TRBV6-5 and J usage is TRBJ2-7; 7 bases line up with TRBD1. Germline lookup yields CDR1 MNHEY and CDR2 SVGAGI. The CDR3 length is 14 residues. The ends lost 5 bases at V and 5 bases at J; junction bases unmatched: 9. CDR3 bases: TGTGCCAGCAGTCGGGCAGGGGGTATCAACGAGCAGTACTTC. Protein: CASSRAGGINEQYF.

The gene calls are TRBV11-2 and TRBJ2-1; no definite D call. The CDR3 totals 13 residues. V was cut by 1 base and J by 4 bases, with 5 bases left in between. CDR1 is SGHAT and CDR2 is FQNNGV in the germline V gene. CDR3 in DNA: TGTGCCAGCAGCTTAGCTCGGTACAATGAGCAGTTCTTC. Translating gives CASSLARYNEQFF.

The gene calls are TRBV9 and TRBJ2-2, with D perhaps TRBD1 (6 bases). This CDR3 spans 14 amino acids. The ends were cut back, 4 bases at V and 3 bases at J, with 10 bases in the middle. The germline gives CDR1 SGDLS, CDR2 YYNGEE. CDR3 amino acids: CASSPRQDTGELFF. CDR3 in DNA: TGTGCCAGCAGCCCCCGACAGGACACCGGGGAGCTGTTTTTT.

There are a few counts of this clone. The CDR3: CASSSSATEVGYTF. The CDR3 nucleotides are TGTGCCAGCAGCTCATCCGCGACAGAGGTTGGCTACACCTTC. This chain connects TRBV5-5 to TRBJ1-2, with D tentatively TRBD1 (5 bases). Germline V gene lookup returns CDR1 SGHKS and CDR2 YYEKEE (reference sequence). The CDR3 covers 14 residues. The ends were cut back, 3 bases at V and 7 bases at J, with 16 bases in the middle.